This entry features one T cell receptor (beta chain) sequence. This record comes from a study of Ad26.COV2.S vaccination and SARS-CoV-2 variants. As for the study in general: The donor participated in the COV1001 trial, in its Ad26.COV2.S arm. Ad26.COV2.S given intramuscularly, once or twice 56 days apart.

Generated by immunoSEQ multiplex PCR, the TCRdb table keeps only in-frame clones and is missing some. The sample has 440,000 or so clones, roughly 90% seen once; the top ten hold approximately 1.6%. Treatment specified: over 15 received Ad26.COV2.S at low or high dose, single or two shots; 5 received placebo; per-sample allocation not given. Sample collection was performed on day 63 after the first vaccine or placebo injection. Spike of the Wuhan-strain SARS-CoV-2 was expressed by an Ad26 vector, which formed the vaccine. The V gene's germline CDR1 is SGHTA and CDR2 FQGNSA. The J segment lost 8 bases and the V segment lost 4 bases, leaving 15 bases of the junction unmatched. The CDR3 loop spans 16 amino acids.

The chain has TRBV7-2 and TRBJ1-2, with 8 bases matching TRBD1. The material sequenced was peripheral blood, taken in a trial of Ad26.COV2.S vaccine versus placebo. This TCR was sampled from a person aged 18 to 59 who received the Ad26.COV2.S COVID-19 vaccine or a placebo. The CDR3 DNA reads TGTGCCAGCAGCTACCCTCGGGACAGGTGGGCGGAAGGCTACACCTTC. Translation gives CASSYPRDRWAEGYTF.